The 9 T cell receptor beta chains below come from one sample, sequenced in a study of blood T cell repertoires in COVID-19. Here immunoSEQ multiplex PCR was the method, and the copy in TCRdb shows in-frame clones only, minus some. The sample includes 120,000 to 150,000 clones, 84% of them seen just once. The specimen was PBMCs or T cells enriched from blood (not recorded which). The receptors were gathered from a man in his fifties in a cohort exposed to, infected with or recovered from COVID-19 (not recorded which).

The J gene is TRBJ1-2, the V gene TRBV28, with 7 bases aligning to TRBD1. Germline loops: CDR1 MDHEN, CDR2 SYDVKM. The J segment lost 2 bases and the V segment lost 4 bases, leaving 10 bases of the junction unmatched. CDR3 length: 16 residues. CDR3 sequence reads: CASSSLRQGQNYGYTF. The CDR3 DNA follows: TGTGCCAGCAGTTCTCTCCGACAGGGCCAGAACTATGGCTACACCTTC.

This rearrangement joins TRBV25-1 to TRBJ2-3; 9 positions agree with TRBD2. V was pared by 7 bases and J by 2 bases, with 7 bases of the junction left unmatched. Germline V lookup: CDR1 MGHDK, CDR2 SYGVNS. The CDR3 has 15 amino acids. This CDR3 reads CASTKAGGSTDTQYF. In DNA form, the CDR3 reads TGTGCCAGCACCAAAGCGGGAGGCTCCACAGATACGCAGTATTTT.

The chain links TRBV5-1 to TRBJ1-2; TRBD1 aligns across 7 bases. Germline V CDR1 and CDR2: SGHRS, YFSETQ. The V gene end was trimmed by 10 bases and the J gene end by 2 bases; junction bases not matched to a gene: 5. The CDR3 totals 12 residues. The CDR3 protein is CAGPTGNYGYTF. Here the CDR3 DNA reads TGCGCCGGCCCGACAGGGAACTATGGCTACACCTTC.

The V and J genes are TRBV7-6 and TRBJ2-7; TRBD2 matches 9 bases. V lost 3 bases and J lost 0; bases outside the gene matches: 3. CDR1 SGHVS and CDR2 FNYEAQ come from the germline V gene. This CDR3 region has 15 residues. CDR3 region: CASSFGLATSYEQYF. In DNA, the CDR3 is TGTGCCAGCAGCTTCGGACTAGCGACCTCCTACGAGCAGTACTTC.

V usage is TRBV30 and J usage is TRBJ1-4; 10 nucleotides line up with TRBD1. Per germline, CDR1 GTSNPN and CDR2 SVGIG (reference sequence). CDR3 length: 16 amino acids. V lost 0 bases, J lost 7 bases, and 8 bases stayed unmatched. This chain's CDR3 is CAWSVPRTGGPEKLFF. The CDR3 DNA reads as TGTGCCTGGAGTGTCCCACGGACAGGGGGACCTGAAAAACTGTTTTTT.

This chain uses TRBV18 with TRBJ2-1; D is perhaps TRBD2 (6 bases). The CDR3 contains 13 residues. V lost 6 bases and J 9 bases, leaving 15 bases between the germline ends. CDR1 KGHSH and CDR2 LQKENI come from the germline V gene. CDR3 region: CASSGLEESEQFF. Written as DNA, the CDR3 is TGTGCCAGCTCGGGACTCGAGGAGAGTGAGCAGTTCTTC.

This sequence joins TRBV9 and TRBJ2-1, with 7 bases identical to TRBD2. The CDR3 totals 15 residues. Germline assignment: CDR1 SGDLS and CDR2 YYNGEE. V was pared by 3 bases and J by 9 bases, with 12 bases of the junction left unmatched. The CDR3 DNA follows: TGTGCCAGCAGCGGCGGACAACTTGGGAGGGGTGAGCAGTTCTTC. It is translated as CASSGGQLGRGEQFF.

This chain uses TRBV29-1 with TRBJ2-7; D perhaps matches TRBD1 (5 bases). Germline CDR1 is SQVTM and CDR2 is ANQGSEA. The length of the CDR3 is 13 residues. V gave up 5 bases and J gave up 6 bases, with 17 bases separating them. As DNA, the CDR3 is TGCAGCGTTATCTCAGGGCTCCCCGGCGAGCAGTACTTC. This gives the protein CSVISGLPGEQYF.

The V call is TRBV11-3, the J call TRBJ1-5; D uncertain. V lost 1 base and J 4 bases, leaving 14 bases between the germline ends. The CDR3 length is 16 residues. Germline V gene lookup returns CDR1 SGHNT and CDR2 YENEEA. Here the CDR3 DNA reads TGTGCCAGCAGCTTAGGGGCAGGTAGTTCTAATCAGCCCCAGCATTTT. Its protein product is CASSLGAGSSNQPQHF.